Shown below are 15 T cell receptor beta chains from a single sample sequenced in a study of control samples from healthy donors and cancer patients (dated by TCRdb to 2018 to 2021). Libraries were built with the immunoSEQ multiplex PCR assay. The source is immuneACCESS, and TCRdb retained only in-frame sequences with V and J called. Part of the clones is not carried over; for the studies checked, unresolved V genes explain less than half of this, and the remainder is unexplained. Here the sample has about 100,000 clones; around four fifths occur a single time. Around a fifth of the sample belongs to the ten largest clones. Input material: blood. These receptors came from a man aged 25 to 40 in good health.

The genes are TRBV4-2 and TRBJ1-1; D is perhaps TRBD1 (5 bases). The CDR3 length is 17 residues. The V and J ends lost 5 bases and 5 bases respectively, with 24 bases between them. Germline V lookup: CDR1 LGHNA, CDR2 YNFKEQ. The CDR3 spells CASSSWQGTGDRTEAFF. The CDR3, as DNA: TGTGCCAGCAGCTCCTGGCAGGGTACGGGCGATAGGACTGAAGCTTTCTTT.

The rearrangement joins TRBV25-1 to TRBJ1-5; tentatively, D is TRBD1 (6 bases). V gave up 3 bases and J gave up 0 bases, with 12 bases separating them. Germline loops: CDR1 MGHDK, CDR2 SYGVNS. This CDR3 has 16 amino acids. The CDR3 coding sequence is TGTGCCAGCAGTGACCGAGGGACACTTAGCAATCAGCCCCAGCATTTT. Translated, it gives CASSDRGTLSNQPQHF.

Here the CDR3 reads CAISAQGPRNEQFF. The CDR3 DNA sequence: TGTGCCATCAGTGCGCAGGGGCCTCGTAATGAGCAGTTCTTC. The chain carries TRBV10-3 and TRBJ2-1; tentatively, D is TRBD1 (6 bases). Germline CDR1 and CDR2: ENHRY and SYGVKD. The CDR3 is 14 residues long. The V and J ends lost 4 bases and 7 bases respectively, with 14 bases between them.

The J gene is TRBJ2-1, the V gene TRBV6-1, with D perhaps matching TRBD1 (5 bases). Trimming removed 2 bases at V and 5 bases at J, with 13 bases between. The CDR3 has 15 residues. Germline CDR1 MNHNS, CDR2 SASEGT. Here the CDR3 DNA reads TGTGCCAGCAGTGAAATGGCAGGGTGGGACAATGAGCAGTTCTTC. It codes for CASSEMAGWDNEQFF.

This rearrangement joins TRBV5-4 to TRBJ2-3, with D perhaps matching TRBD1 (5 bases). This CDR3 has 13 residues. In germline, CDR1 is SGHNT, CDR2 YYREEE (reference sequence). Trimming took 6 bases from V and 3 from J, leaving 11 bases between them. The CDR3 loop reads CASMVGLTDTQYF. In nucleotides, the CDR3 is TGTGCCAGCATGGTGGGGCTAACAGATACGCAGTATTTT.

The rearrangement links TRBV6-1 to TRBJ1-2; D not certain. V lost 2 bases, J lost 14 bases, and 12 bases lay in between. From germline, CDR1 is MNHNS and CDR2 SASEGT. CDR3 length equals 11 residues. The chain's CDR3 is CASSEHGGPTF. CDR3 coding DNA: TGTGCCAGCAGTGAACACGGCGGACCGACCTTC.

The chain employs TRBV11-3 and TRBJ2-7; D uncertain. Germline V gives CDR1 SGHNT, CDR2 YENEEA. V was shortened by 1 base and J by 0 bases, with 4 bases between the two germline ends. The CDR3 has 13 residues. The CDR3 here is CASSLAGSYEQYF. In nucleotides, the CDR3 is TGTGCCAGCAGCTTAGCGGGCTCCTACGAGCAGTACTTC.

The rearrangement uses TRBV11-3 and TRBJ1-6; D gene unclear. The CDR3 has 13 residues. V lost 3 bases, J lost 8 bases, and 8 bases lay in between. CDR1 is SGHNT and CDR2 is YENEEA in the germline V gene. CDR3 in amino acids: CASSFDRDSPLHF. For the CDR3, the DNA is TGTGCCAGCAGCTTTGATCGGGATTCACCCCTCCACTTT.

The rearrangement joins TRBV18 to TRBJ2-5; D might be TRBD1 (5 bases). This CDR3 spans 15 amino acids. Trimming took 5 bases from V and 2 from J, leaving 15 bases between them. Germline CDR1 reads KGHSH; CDR2 reads LQKENI. The CDR3 region has the DNA TGTGCCAGCTCAAGAGACGGACACCTACAAGAGACCCAGTACTTC. It translates to CASSRDGHLQETQYF.

The rearrangement joins TRBV27 to TRBJ2-2; 8 positions match TRBD2. The CDR3 covers 15 residues. The V gene end was trimmed by 3 bases and the J gene end by 2 bases; junction bases not matched to a gene: 2. CDR1 is MNHEY, CDR2 SMNVEV, per germline (reference sequence). The CDR3 protein is CASSFTSGNTGELFF. CDR3 coding DNA: TGTGCCAGCAGTTTTACTAGCGGTAACACCGGGGAGCTGTTTTTT.

Only one count was recorded for this clone. This chain joins TRBV6-1 and TRBJ2-2; the D gene is possibly TRBD2 (6 bases). The CDR3 runs 14 residues. The V end lost 2 bases, the J end lost 6 bases, and 10 bases lay between the germline ends. Germline CDR1 is MNHNS and CDR2 is SASEGT. CDR3 DNA sequence: TGTGCCAGCAGTGAAAGGTGGGGGGCCGGGGAGCTGTTTTTT. Amino acids: CASSERWGAGELFF.

The J gene is TRBJ2-5, the V gene TRBV10-3, with D tentatively TRBD2 (7 bases). This CDR3 is built from 17 residues. Trimming pared 0 bases from V and 1 base from J, leaving 15 bases between. Germline CDR1 and CDR2: ENHRY and SYGVKD. The CDR3 nucleotides are TGTGCCATCAGTGAGTCGTTGGGGGGCGGGGGCCAAGAGACCCAGTACTTC. This sequence encodes CAISESLGGGGQETQYF.

This sequence joins TRBV28 and TRBJ1-5; perhaps TRBD1 as D (6 bases). The CDR3 is 15 residues long. Trimming removed 3 bases from V and 3 bases from J, with 12 bases in between. Germline assignment: CDR1 MDHEN and CDR2 SYDVKM. The CDR3 sequence is CASSFFTGTNQPQHF. The CDR3 nucleotides read TGTGCCAGCAGTTTTTTCACAGGGACCAATCAGCCCCAGCATTTT. Full variable domain (remainder filled in from reference TRBV28 and TRBJ1-5): DVKVTQSSRYLVKRTGEKVFLECVQDMDHENMFWYRQDPGLGLRLIYFSYDVKMKEKGDIPEGYSVSREKKERFSLILESASTNQTSMYLCASSFFTGTNQPQHFGDGTRLSIL.

The chain combines TRBV18 with TRBJ1-5; 7 bases line up with TRBD1. The germline V gene encodes CDR1 KGHSH and CDR2 LQKENI. The CDR3 loop spans 15 amino acids. V lost 5 bases and J lost 3; bases outside the gene matches: 7. In nucleotides, the CDR3 is TGTGCCAGCTCAGCCGAGACAGGGACCAATCAGCCCCAGCATTTT. Residues: CASSAETGTNQPQHF.

The chain carries TRBV7-9 and TRBJ1-3, with no clear D. The length of the CDR3 is 13 residues. From germline, CDR1 is SEHNR and CDR2 FQNEAQ (reference sequence). The V and J ends lost 6 bases and 0 bases respectively, with 6 bases between them. CDR3 nucleotide sequence: TGTGCCAGCAGTCCTAGCTCTGGAAACACCATATATTTT. It encodes CASSPSSGNTIYF. Supplemented by reference TRBV7-9 and TRBJ1-3, the full variable domain reads DTGVSQNPRHKITKRGQNVTFRCDPISEHNRLYWYRQTLGQGPEFLTYFQNEAQLEKSRLLSDRFSAERPKGSFSTLEIQRTEQGDSAMYLCASSPSSGNTIYFGEGSWLTVV.